This TCR beta chain was obtained from a study of T-cell memory formation after mild COVID-19 (dated by TCRdb to the early 2020s). For context, the study as a whole: Most TCR sequence clusters were specific to one of the two donors. T-cell clones expanding and contracting after mild COVID-19 in two donors were tracked by longitudinal TCRalpha and TCRbeta repertoire sequencing. The cohort comprised two young, previously healthy adult volunteers, one female and one male.

PBMCs were isolated by Ficoll-Paque density gradient centrifugation. Sequencing was carried out with an Illumina NovaSeq 6000. TCRalpha and TCRbeta cDNA libraries were constructed by 5'RACE with constant-segment primers, with sample barcodes and unique molecular identifiers being introduced. RNA was extracted from every sample with Trizol reagent. The libraries were amplified in two PCR steps, and the second step added a second sample barcode and Illumina TruSeq adapters. Sequencing of the libraries was done on an Illumina NovaSeq, producing 2 x 150 bp paired-end reads. The paper's processing steps were these. With migec v1.2.7, reads were demultiplexed and then collapsed into UMI-guided consensus sequences. Using mixcr v2.1.11, UMI consensuses were aligned to TRA and TRB V and J templates and then assembled into clonotypes. Expanded or contracted clonotypes were those called significant by both edgeR and NoisET, with noise models trained on biological replicates. For edgeR calls, the cutoffs were a false discovery rate-adjusted p below 0.01 and a log2 fold-change threshold of 1. As an exploratory analysis of dynamics, max-normalized trajectories of the 1000 most abundant clonotypes were examined with PCA combined with hierarchical clustering. Each responding clone was given a CD4 or CD8 phenotype based on the CD4+ and CD8+ repertoires, which had been sequenced separately. TCRdb reprocessed the public reads (quality trimming at Q25 with fastp, clone calling with MiXCR) and kept in-frame beta chains. Rows are combined by CDR3 protein, so each entry shows the most common genes and DNA. These V and J calls originate from TCRdb's pipeline instead of the authors' own analysis. This sample comprises 140,000 or so distinct CDR3 sequences, roughly 6.2% of them detected only once. The ten biggest clones cover 2% to 2.5% of the sample.

What the work shows at the level of the full study, not this receptor alone: Whether the second-wave clones peaking on day 37 were SARS-CoV-2 specific was not confirmed. From day 15 to 85, contracting clones showed balanced CD4/CD8 phenotypes, whereas a second wave of clones that expanded from day 15 to 37 leaned towards CD4+. Contracting CD4+ clones turned up mainly in the CM and EM memory subsets, whereas EMRA was where CD8+ clones were enriched. Only a couple of mild cases were covered by the study, and larger cohorts that include severe cases with pre-infection samples were considered necessary. Some responding clones were detected in pre-infection memory, which suggested that pre-existing cross-reactive memory T cells had joined the SARS-CoV-2 response.

The table lists this clonotype with many counts. Its target antigen remains unknown. No base-level quality is on record; no much larger clone is a single base apart. Sequencing input: PBMCs or a T cell subset sorted from them (not recorded which). This sequence was found in an adult woman who had mild COVID-19 (a few samples of this study predate the infection). The sample titles of this study are shuffled in the database, so cell type and time point are left out; the donor was told from shared clones.

This receptor has the CDR3 CASRPGGSTEAFF. The nucleotides are TGTGCCAGCAGACCCGGGGGATCCACTGAAGCTTTCTTT. Rearrangement joined TRBV12-3 or TRBV12-4 to TRBJ1-1; the D gene is perhaps TRBD1, on 5 matching bases. The germline ends are 12 bases apart after V is trimmed by 6 bases and J by 4 bases. From the cysteine through the phenylalanine, the CDR3 covers 13 amino acids. The DNA shown is the 39-base CDR3, in frame from base 1.